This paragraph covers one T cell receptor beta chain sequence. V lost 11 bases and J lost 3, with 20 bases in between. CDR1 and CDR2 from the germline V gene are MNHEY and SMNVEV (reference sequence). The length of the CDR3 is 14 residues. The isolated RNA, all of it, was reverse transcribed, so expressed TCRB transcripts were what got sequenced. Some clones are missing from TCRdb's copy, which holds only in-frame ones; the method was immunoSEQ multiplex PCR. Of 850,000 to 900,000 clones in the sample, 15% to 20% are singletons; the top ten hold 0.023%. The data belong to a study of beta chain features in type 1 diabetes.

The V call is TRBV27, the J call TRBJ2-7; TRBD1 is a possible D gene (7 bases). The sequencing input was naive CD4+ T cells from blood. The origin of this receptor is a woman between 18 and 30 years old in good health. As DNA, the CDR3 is TGTGCCCATTATCAGCGCCAGGGGGGCTACGAGCAGTACTTC. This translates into CAHYQRQGGYEQYF.